The rows below give T cell receptor beta chains drawn from one sample of a study of shared clonotypes between healthy human individuals. Assay: immunoSEQ multiplex PCR; the TCRdb copy retains only in-frame clones and omits some. Among 2 million to 3 million clones listed, approximately 93% were seen once. The sequencing input was naive CD4+ T cells from PBMCs. The source is a man between 18 and 29 years old in good health. Some clones in this sample may be carry-over from other donors' samples. Each CDR3 is given with its conserved first and last residue. D genes are given only for firm matches. Some rows have no size entry. The others give once, few or many, or a class for an expanded clone.

>TRBV10-2|17|TRBJ1-5|.|TRBD1
TGCGCCAGGATCCGGGACAGGGGATTAAAGGGCAATCAGCCCCAGCATTTT
CARIRDRGLKGNQPQHF
>TRBV7-2|14|TRBJ2-1|.|.
TGTGCCAGCAGCTCCCCGCCTACCTACAATGAGCAGTTCTTC
CASSSPPTYNEQFF
>TRBV14|13|TRBJ2-3|.|.
TGTGCCAGCAGCCAAGATTTGGAAGGAGGGCAGTATTTT
CASSQDLEGGQYF
>TRBV6-5|14|TRBJ1-1|.|.
TGTGCCAGCAGTTACATACAGGGCGACACTGAAGCTTTCTTT
CASSYIQGDTEAFF
>TRBV10-2|14|TRBJ2-1|.|TRBD2
TGCGCCACCCGAAGCGGGAGCTCCTACAATGAGCAGTTCTTC
CATRSGSSYNEQFF
>TRBV18|14|TRBJ2-3|once|.
TGTGCCAGCTCACCCCCGTTTAGCACAGATACGCAGTATTTT
CASSPPFSTDTQYF
>TRBV19|13|TRBJ2-1|.|.
TGTGCCAGTAGTATAGCCAGGCCCAATGAGCAGTTCTTC
CASSIARPNEQFF
>TRBV27|14|TRBJ1-2|.|TRBD1
TGTGCCAGCAGTATAGACAGGGATGGTAGTGGCTACACCTTC
CASSIDRDGSGYTF
>TRBV19|15|TRBJ2-6|.|.
TGTGCCAGTAAGGGGACGGAGACTGGGGCCAACGTCCTGACTTTC
CASKGTETGANVLTF
>TRBV27|13|TRBJ2-5|.|TRBD1
TGTGCCAGCAGCCCCAGGGGGCTAGGAGAGCAGTACTTC
CASSPRGLGEQYF
>TRBV29-1|12|TRBJ2-1|.|.
TGCAGCGTTGAAAGGCAGGGCTATGAGCAGTTCTTC
CSVERQGYEQFF
>TRBV7-2|13|TRBJ1-1|.|TRBD1
TGTGCCAGCAGCGCCCGGGACAGGGATAAAGCTTTCTTT
CASSARDRDKAFF
>TRBV7-3|15|TRBJ1-1|.|.
TGTGCCAGCAGCTTAATGCGAGTCCCGAACACTGAAGCTTTCTTT
CASSLMRVPNTEAFF
>TRBV5-1|14|TRBJ2-7|.|.
TGCGCCAGCAGCTTGGTTGAGAGCTCCTACGAGCAGTACTTC
CASSLVESSYEQYF
>TRBV5-5|17|TRBJ2-6|.|TRBD1
TGTGCCAGCAGCTGGGACAGGGGAGGAGGTGGGGCCAACGTCCTGACTTTC
CASSWDRGGGGANVLTF